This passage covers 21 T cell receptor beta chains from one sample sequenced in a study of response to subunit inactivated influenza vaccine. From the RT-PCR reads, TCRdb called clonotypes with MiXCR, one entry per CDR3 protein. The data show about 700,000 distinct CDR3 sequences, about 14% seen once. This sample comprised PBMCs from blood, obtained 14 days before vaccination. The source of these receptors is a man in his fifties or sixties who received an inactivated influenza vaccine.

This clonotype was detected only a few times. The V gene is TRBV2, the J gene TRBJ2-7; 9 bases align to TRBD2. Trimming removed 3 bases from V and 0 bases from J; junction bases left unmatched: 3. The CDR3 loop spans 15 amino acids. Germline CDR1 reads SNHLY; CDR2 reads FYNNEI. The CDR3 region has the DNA TGTGCCAGCAGTGAGGCTAGCGGGACCTCCTACGAGCAGTACTTC. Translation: CASSEASGTSYEQYF.

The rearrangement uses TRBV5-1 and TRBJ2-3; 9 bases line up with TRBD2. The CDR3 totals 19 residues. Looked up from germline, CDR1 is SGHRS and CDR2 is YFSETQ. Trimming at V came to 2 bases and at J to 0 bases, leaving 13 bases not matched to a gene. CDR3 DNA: TGCGCCAGCAGCTTATTTGGAGCTAGCGGGACCTCTAGCACAGATACGCAGTATTTT. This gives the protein CASSLFGASGTSSTDTQYF.

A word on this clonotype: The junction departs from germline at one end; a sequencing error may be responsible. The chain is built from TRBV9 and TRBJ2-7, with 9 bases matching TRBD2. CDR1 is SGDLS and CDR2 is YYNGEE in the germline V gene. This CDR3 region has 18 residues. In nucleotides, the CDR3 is TGTGCCAGCAGCGTAGCACCGGCTAGCGGGACGGGTTCCTACGTGCAGTACTTC. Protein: CASSVAPASGTGSYVQYF. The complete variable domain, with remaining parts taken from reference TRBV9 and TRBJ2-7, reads DSGVTQTPKHLITATGQRVTLRCSPRSGDLSVYWYQQSLDQGLQFLIQYYNGEERAKGNILERFSAQQFPDLHSELNLSSLELGDSALYFCASSVAPASGTGSYVQYFGPGTRLTVT.

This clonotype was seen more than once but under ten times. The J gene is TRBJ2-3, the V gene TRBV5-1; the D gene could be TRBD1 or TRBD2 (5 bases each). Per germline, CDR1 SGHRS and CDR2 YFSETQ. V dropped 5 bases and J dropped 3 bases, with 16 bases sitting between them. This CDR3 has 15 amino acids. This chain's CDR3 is CASRFQGGGTDTQYF. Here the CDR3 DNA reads TGCGCCAGCAGATTCCAGGGTGGGGGAACAGATACGCAGTATTTT.

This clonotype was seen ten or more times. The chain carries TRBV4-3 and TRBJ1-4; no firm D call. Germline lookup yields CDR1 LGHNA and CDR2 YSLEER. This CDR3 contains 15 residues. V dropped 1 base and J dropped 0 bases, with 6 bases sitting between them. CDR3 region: CASSQVQSTNEKLFF. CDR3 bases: TGCGCCAGCAGCCAAGTTCAGTCAACTAATGAAAAACTGTTTTTT.

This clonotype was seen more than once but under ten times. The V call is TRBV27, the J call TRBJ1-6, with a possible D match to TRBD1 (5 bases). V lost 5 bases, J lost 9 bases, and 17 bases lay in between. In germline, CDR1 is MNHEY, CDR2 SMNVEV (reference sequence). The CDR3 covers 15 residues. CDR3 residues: CASSKEGWGISPLHF. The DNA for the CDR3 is TGTGCCAGCAGTAAAGAAGGGTGGGGGATTTCACCCCTCCACTTT.

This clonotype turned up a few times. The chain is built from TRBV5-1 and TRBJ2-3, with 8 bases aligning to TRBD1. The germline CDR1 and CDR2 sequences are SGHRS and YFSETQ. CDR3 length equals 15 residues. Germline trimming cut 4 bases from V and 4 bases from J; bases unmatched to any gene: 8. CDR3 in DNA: TGCGCCAGCAGCCATCGGACAGGGCAGTCAGATACGCAGTATTTT. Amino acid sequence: CASSHRTGQSDTQYF. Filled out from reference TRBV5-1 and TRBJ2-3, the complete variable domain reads KAGVTQTPRYLIKTRGQQVTLSCSPISGHRSVSWYQQTPGQGLQFLFEYFSETQRNKGNFPGRFSGRQFSNSRSEMNVSTLELGDSALYLCASSHRTGQSDTQYFGPGTRLTVL.

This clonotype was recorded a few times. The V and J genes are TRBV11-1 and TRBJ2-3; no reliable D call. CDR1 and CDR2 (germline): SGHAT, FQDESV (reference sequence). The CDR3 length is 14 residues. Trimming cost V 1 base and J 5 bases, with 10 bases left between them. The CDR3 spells CASSLDRLGDTQYF. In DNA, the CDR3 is TGTGCCAGCAGCTTAGACCGCCTGGGAGATACGCAGTATTTT.

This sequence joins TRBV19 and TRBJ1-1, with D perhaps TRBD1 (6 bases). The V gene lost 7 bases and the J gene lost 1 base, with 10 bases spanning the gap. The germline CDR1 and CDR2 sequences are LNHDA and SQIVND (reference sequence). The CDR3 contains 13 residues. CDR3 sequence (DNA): TGTGCCAGTAACGGACAGAGGAACACTGAAGCTTTCTTT. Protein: CASNGQRNTEAFF. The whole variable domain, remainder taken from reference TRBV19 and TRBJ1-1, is DGGITQSPKYLFRKEGQNVTLSCEQNLNHDAMYWYRQDPGQGLRLIYYSQIVNDFQKGDIAEGYSVSREKKESFPLTVTSAQKNPTAFYLCASNGQRNTEAFFGQGTRLTVV.

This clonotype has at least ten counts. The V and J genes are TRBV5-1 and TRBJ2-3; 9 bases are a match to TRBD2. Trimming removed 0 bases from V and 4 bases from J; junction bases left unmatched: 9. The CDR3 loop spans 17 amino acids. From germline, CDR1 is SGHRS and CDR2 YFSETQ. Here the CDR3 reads CASSLAFSAGGADTQYF. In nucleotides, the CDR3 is TGCGCCAGCAGCTTGGCCTTCTCAGCGGGGGGAGCAGATACGCAGTATTTT.

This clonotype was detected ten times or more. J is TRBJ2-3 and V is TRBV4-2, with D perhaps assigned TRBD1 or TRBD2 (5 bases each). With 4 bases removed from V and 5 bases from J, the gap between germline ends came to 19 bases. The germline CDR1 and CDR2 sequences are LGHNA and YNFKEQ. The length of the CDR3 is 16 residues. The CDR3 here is CASSLNPGRQQDTQYF. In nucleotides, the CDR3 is TGTGCCAGCAGCCTCAACCCGGGACGGCAGCAAGATACGCAGTATTTT.

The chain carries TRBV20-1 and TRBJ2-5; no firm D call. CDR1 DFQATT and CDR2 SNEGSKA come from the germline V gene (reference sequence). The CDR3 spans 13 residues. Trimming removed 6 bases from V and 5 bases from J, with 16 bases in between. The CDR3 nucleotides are TGCAGTGCCAGTCCCGACGGCAGGGAGACCCAGTACTTC. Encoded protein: CSASPDGRETQYF.

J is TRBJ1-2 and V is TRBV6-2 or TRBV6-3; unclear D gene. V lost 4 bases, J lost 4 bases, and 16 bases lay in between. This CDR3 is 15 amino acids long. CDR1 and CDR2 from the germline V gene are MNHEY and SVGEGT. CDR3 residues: CASSSAGGPIYGYTF. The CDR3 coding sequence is TGTGCCAGCAGTTCGGCGGGCGGTCCGATCTATGGCTACACCTTC.

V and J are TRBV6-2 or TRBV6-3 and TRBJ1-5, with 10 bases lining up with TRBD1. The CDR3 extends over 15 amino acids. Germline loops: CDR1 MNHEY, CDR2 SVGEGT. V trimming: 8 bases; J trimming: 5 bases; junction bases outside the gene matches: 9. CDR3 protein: CASAKTGQGHQPQHF. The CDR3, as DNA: TGTGCCAGCGCAAAGACGGGACAGGGGCATCAGCCCCAGCATTTT.

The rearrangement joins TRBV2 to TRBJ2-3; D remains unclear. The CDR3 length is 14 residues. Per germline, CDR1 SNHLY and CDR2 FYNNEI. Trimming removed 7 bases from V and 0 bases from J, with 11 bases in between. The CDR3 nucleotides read TGTGCCAGCACCCTCAGGTTTAGCACAGATACGCAGTATTTT. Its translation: CASTLRFSTDTQYF.

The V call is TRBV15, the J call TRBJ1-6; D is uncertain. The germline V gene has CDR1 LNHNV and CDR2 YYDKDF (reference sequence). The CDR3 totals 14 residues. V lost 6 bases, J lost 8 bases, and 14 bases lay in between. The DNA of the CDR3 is TGTGCCACCAGTTCCGGGCCCCAGGATTCACCCCTCCACTTT. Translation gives CATSSGPQDSPLHF.

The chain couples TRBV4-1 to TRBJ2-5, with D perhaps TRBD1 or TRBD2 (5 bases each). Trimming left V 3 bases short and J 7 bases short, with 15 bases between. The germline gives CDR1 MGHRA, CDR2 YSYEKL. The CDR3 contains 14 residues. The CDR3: CASSQNSRDGTQYF. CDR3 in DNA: TGCGCCAGCAGCCAGAACTCCAGGGACGGGACCCAGTACTTC.

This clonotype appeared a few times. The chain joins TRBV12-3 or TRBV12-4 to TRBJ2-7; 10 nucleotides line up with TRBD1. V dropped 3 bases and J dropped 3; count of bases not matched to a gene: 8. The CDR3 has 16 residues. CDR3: CASSFSTGTGVYEQYF. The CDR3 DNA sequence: TGTGCCAGCAGTTTTAGTACCGGGACAGGGGTCTACGAGCAGTACTTC.

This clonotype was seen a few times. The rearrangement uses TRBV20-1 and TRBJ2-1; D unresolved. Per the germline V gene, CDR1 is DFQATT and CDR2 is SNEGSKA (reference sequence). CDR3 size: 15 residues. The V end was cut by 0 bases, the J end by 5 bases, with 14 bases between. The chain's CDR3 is CSARDLASVDNEQFF. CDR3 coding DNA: TGCAGTGCTAGAGATCTTGCTAGTGTGGACAATGAGCAGTTCTTC.

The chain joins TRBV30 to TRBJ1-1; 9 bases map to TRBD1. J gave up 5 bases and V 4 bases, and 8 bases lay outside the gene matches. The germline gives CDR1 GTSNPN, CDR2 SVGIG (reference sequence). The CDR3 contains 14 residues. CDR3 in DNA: TGTGCCTGGATCCCCCGGGGGACAGGGACTGAAGCTTTCTTT. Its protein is CAWIPRGTGTEAFF.

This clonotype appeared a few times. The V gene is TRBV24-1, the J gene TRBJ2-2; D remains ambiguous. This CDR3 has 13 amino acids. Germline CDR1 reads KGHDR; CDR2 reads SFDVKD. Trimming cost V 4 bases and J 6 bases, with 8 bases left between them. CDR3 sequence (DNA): TGTGCCACCAGTGACCCAAGATCCGGGGAGCTGTTTTTT. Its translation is CATSDPRSGELFF.